The clone carrying this TCR beta chain has only a few counts. The protocol was immunoSEQ multiplex PCR, while the TCRdb copy is restricted to in-frame clones and leaves out a portion. Counted here are some 160,000 clones, roughly 75% occurring once; the ten biggest clones make up around 7%. The data derive from a study of blood T cell repertoires in COVID-19. About the research overall: Acute and convalescent COVID-19 samples came from the United States, Italy and Spain. In each case, the material was cDNA or gDNA derived from T cells, B-cell-depleted T cells, or PBMCs.

The TCR sequence derives from a man in his 70s with active or convalescent COVID-19. Source material: peripheral blood.

CDR3 in amino acids: CASSPGPYNSPLHF. The CDR3 DNA reads TGTGCCAGCAGTCCAGGTCCTTATAATTCACCCCTCCACTTT. The chain combines TRBV2 with TRBJ1-6; D unclear. The CDR3 loop spans 14 amino acids. Trimming took off 5 bases at V and 4 bases at J, with 9 bases between the two ends. Germline CDR1 is SNHLY and CDR2 is FYNNEI. The full variable domain, with the rest looked up from reference TRBV2 and TRBJ1-6, is EPEVTQTPSHQVTQMGQEVILRCVPISNHLYFYWYRQILGQKVEFLVSFYNNEISEKSEIFDDQFSVERPDGSNFTLKIRSTKLEDSAMYFCASSPGPYNSPLHFGNGTRLTVT.